The clone carrying this T cell receptor (beta chain) was recorded a few times. What it recognizes is unknown. The data originate from a study of T cells in Graves' hyperthyroidism and ophthalmopathy. Study-wide findings and caveats: The model's output predicted ophthalmopathy at a median of about 6.5 months prior to onset. Most thyroid clonotypes that were expanded above 0.001 also turned up in blood.

Using RNA transcripts as the source, TCR beta CDR3 regions were amplified. In the first-round RT-PCR of the TCR CDR3, the HTBI primer set was used. MiXCR, applied by TCRdb to the multiplex PCR reads, yields one record per CDR3 protein. The profile covers about 500,000 distinct CDR3 sequences, with about 15% appearing a single time and around 17% taken by the ten largest. Germline V gene data show CDR1 as MRHNA and CDR2 as SNTAGT. Trimming took off 5 bases at V and 0 bases at J, with 11 bases between the two ends. The CDR3 is 15 amino acids. The chain employs TRBV6-4 and TRBJ2-1; D is perhaps TRBD2 (6 bases). This sequence was found in a woman between 18 and 29 years old with Graves' hyperthyroidism. The material sequenced was blood. CDR3 DNA sequence: TGTGCCAGCAGTACGCGGGAAAACTCCTACAATGAGCAGTTCTTC. Residues: CASSTRENSYNEQFF.